This paragraph reports one T cell receptor (beta chain). Its antigen remains unidentified. This specimen belongs to a study of monozygotic twins with inflammatory bowel disease. General study findings and limits: Treatment differences in immunosuppression may have added variability to the repertoires of patients.

Germline-derived CDR1 and CDR2 are SGHRS and YFSETQ. CDR3 length equals 14 residues. Following a re-call of the 5' RACE reads, TCRdb has one entry per CDR3 protein and lacks DNA. This sample's table has more than 300,000 distinct CDR3 sequences. V and J are TRBV5-1 and TRBJ1-2; with no DNA, the TCRdb D assignment of TRBD1 cannot be verified. The receptor comes from a human donor with ulcerative colitis or Crohn's disease, or a healthy co-twin of an affected twin (not recorded which). Sequencing was performed on blood. The CDR3 loop is CASSGYTGDNGYTF.